The 26 T cell receptor beta chains below were found in one sample sequenced in a study of beta chain features in type 1 diabetes. Of the isolated RNA, all was reverse transcribed, and so the sequenced material was expressed TCRB transcripts. Some clones are missing from TCRdb's copy, which holds only in-frame ones; the method was immunoSEQ multiplex PCR. The sample includes more than 150,000 clones, approximately 8.4% of them seen just once. Sequencing was carried out using central memory CD4+ T cells from blood. Receptors originate from a woman in her late teens or twenties in good health.

The chain is built from TRBV2 and TRBJ2-7, with 13 nucleotides matching TRBD2. The CDR3 totals 15 residues. V was clipped by 3 bases and J by 5 bases; unmatched bases: 4. Germline-derived CDR1 and CDR2 are SNHLY and FYNNEI. This CDR3 is CASSDTSGGAHEQYF. As DNA, the CDR3 is TGTGCCAGCAGTGATACTAGCGGGGGGGCCCACGAGCAGTACTTC.

The V gene is TRBV11-2, the J gene TRBJ2-7; 11 bases are shared with TRBD1. Losses at the gene ends were 0 bases for V and 4 bases for J; bases not matched to a gene: 5. Per germline, CDR1 SGHAT and CDR2 FQNNGV. The CDR3 has 16 residues. CDR3 residues: CASSLDFGQGAYEQYF. DNA of the CDR3: TGTGCCAGCAGCTTAGATTTCGGACAGGGGGCGTACGAGCAGTACTTC.

Only a few counts were recorded for this clone. CDR3 loop: CASRRDSGSYEQYF. The DNA of the CDR3 is TGTGCCAGCAGACGGGACTCCGGCTCCTACGAGCAGTACTTC. The chain is built from TRBV6-5 and TRBJ2-7; possibly TRBD2 for D (6 bases). The V end was cut by 6 bases, the J end by 0 bases, with 12 bases between. Germline-derived CDR1 and CDR2 are MNHEY and SVGAGI. CDR3 size: 14 residues.

By proportion, this clone is medium-sized. The chain links TRBV2 to TRBJ2-1; unclear D gene. Germline lookup yields CDR1 SNHLY and CDR2 FYNNEI. CDR3 size: 14 residues. Trimming left V 1 base short and J 4 bases short, with 8 bases between. CDR3 coding DNA: TGTGCCAGCAGTGAAGGTCAGGTTTACAATGAGCAGTTCTTC. Residues: CASSEGQVYNEQFF.

This clone was seen only a few times. This sequence joins TRBV9 and TRBJ1-2, with unresolved D. This CDR3 region has 15 residues. Germline loops: CDR1 SGDLS, CDR2 YYNGEE. Trimming shortened V by 0 bases and J by 9 bases, and 18 bases separated the two germline ends. CDR3 region: CASSVEMDGLASYTF. Written as DNA, the CDR3 is TGTGCCAGCAGCGTAGAAATGGACGGACTGGCGAGCTACACCTTC.

The rearrangement links TRBV7-2 to TRBJ2-1; 9 bases line up with TRBD2. The CDR3 length is 16 residues. With 5 bases clipped from V and 7 bases from J, the junction kept 12 bases outside the gene matches. The germline V gene has CDR1 SGHTA and CDR2 FQGNSA. CDR3 sequence (DNA): TGTGCCAGCAGCCCTCGGGGCGGGGGGGCATGGAATGAGCAGTTCTTC. Its protein is CASSPRGGGAWNEQFF.

The chain employs TRBV5-1 and TRBJ2-2; a weak D match, TRBD1 (6 bases). The CDR3 length is 13 residues. Germline CDR1 SGHRS, CDR2 YFSETQ. Trimming took off 7 bases at V and 6 bases at J, with 13 bases between the two ends. This CDR3 is CASRYAGAGELFF. Here the CDR3 DNA reads TGCGCCAGCCGCTATGCAGGGGCCGGGGAGCTGTTTTTT.

This rearrangement joins TRBV5-1 to TRBJ1-2; D perhaps matches TRBD1 (6 bases). The germline gives CDR1 SGHRS, CDR2 YFSETQ. The CDR3 runs to 18 residues. V was clipped by 0 bases and J by 0 bases, with 18 bases between them. The CDR3 DNA reads as TGCGCCAGCAGCTTGGCCGGCAGGGGACACTTAGCTAACTATGGCTACACCTTC. It codes for CASSLAGRGHLANYGYTF.

This clone was counted between two and nine times. Other DNA sequences in this specimen translate into the identical CDR3. V usage is TRBV2 and J usage is TRBJ2-3; D possibly corresponds to TRBD2 (6 bases). V was trimmed by 7 bases and J by 2 bases, leaving 10 bases between them. The CDR3 sequence is 13 residues long. Germline V lookup: CDR1 SNHLY, CDR2 FYNNEI. CDR3 protein: CASNRDSTDTQYF. CDR3 bases: TGTGCCAGCAATCGGGACTCCACAGATACGCAGTATTTT.

The J gene is TRBJ1-2, the V gene TRBV5-6; 7 nucleotides match TRBD1. V shed 5 bases and J 4 bases; nucleotides not matched to a gene: 8. Germline V gene sequence: CDR1 SGHDT, CDR2 YYEEEE. This CDR3 has 14 residues. The CDR3 is CASRTPGGSYGYTF. The CDR3 DNA reads TGTGCCAGCAGAACCCCAGGGGGTAGCTATGGCTACACCTTC.

In this sample, this clone turned up a few times. The J gene is TRBJ2-5, the V gene TRBV15; possible D gene TRBD1, 6 bases. Trimming removed 1 base from V and 1 base from J, with 7 bases in between. Germline V gene sequence: CDR1 LNHNV, CDR2 YYDKDF (reference sequence). The length of the CDR3 is 14 residues. The CDR3 region has the DNA TGTGCCACCAGCAGAGGACAGGCCCAAGAGACCCAGTACTTC. This translates into CATSRGQAQETQYF.

This clone was detected only a few times. The rearrangement uses TRBV6-5 and TRBJ1-1; 8 bases agree with TRBD1. Germline CDR1 and CDR2: MNHEY and SVGAGI. Unmatched junction bases numbered 14, after V lost 6 bases and J lost 11 bases. The CDR3 totals 14 residues. CDR3 DNA sequence: TGTGCCAGCAGCCACCGGACAGGGCAAACTGGGGCTTTCTTT. As protein: CASSHRTGQTGAFF.

The rearrangement joins TRBV30 to TRBJ2-3; D gene ambiguous. V lost 3 bases and J lost 0, with 7 bases in between. This CDR3 region has 13 residues. Germline CDR1 is GTSNPN and CDR2 is SVGIG (reference sequence). This chain's CDR3 is CAWRWPSTDTQYF. The CDR3 DNA sequence: TGTGCCTGGAGGTGGCCGAGCACAGATACGCAGTATTTT.

The chain employs TRBV9 and TRBJ2-6; 8 positions match TRBD2. The CDR3 runs 16 residues. V trimming: 1 base; J trimming: 0 bases; junction bases outside the gene matches: 0. Looked up from germline, CDR1 is SGDLS and CDR2 is YYNGEE. CDR3 nucleotides: TGTGCCAGCAGCGTACGGGGGGGCTCTGGGGCCAACGTCCTGACTTTC. Protein product: CASSVRGGSGANVLTF.

The chain links TRBV10-3 to TRBJ1-5, with D possibly TRBD1 on 5 matching bases. The CDR3 is made up of 13 amino acids. Germline-derived CDR1 and CDR2 are ENHRY and SYGVKD. V dropped 3 bases and J dropped 8 bases, with 11 bases sitting between them. CDR3 residues: CAISDKPGEPQHF. The CDR3 nucleotides are TGTGCCATCAGTGACAAACCGGGGGAGCCCCAGCATTTT.

The sample holds a few counts of this clone. This chain uses TRBV13 with TRBJ2-1; D call uncertain. Between the trimmed V and J ends, which lost 5 bases and 2 bases, there was a span of 25 bases. CDR3 length: 19 residues. Germline lookup yields CDR1 PRHDT and CDR2 FYEKMQ (reference sequence). The CDR3 reads CASSQFTLVARSTYNEQFF. The DNA of the CDR3 is TGTGCCAGCAGCCAATTTACTTTAGTGGCTAGAAGTACCTACAATGAGCAGTTCTTC.

CDR3 nucleotide sequence: TGTGCCAGCAGCGTAGCGGGAGATGGTGGTGATACGCAGTATTTT. Translated, it gives CASSVAGDGGDTQYF. The chain couples TRBV9 to TRBJ2-3, with a possible D match to TRBD2 (6 bases). Germline V gene lookup returns CDR1 SGDLS and CDR2 YYNGEE. The CDR3 covers 15 residues. V was shortened by 0 bases and J by 6 bases, with 14 bases between the two germline ends.

This clone turned up a few times. The chain is built from TRBV11-2 and TRBJ2-2; D is perhaps TRBD1 (6 bases). This CDR3 has 15 residues. Germline V gene sequence: CDR1 SGHAT, CDR2 FQNNGV. Trimming removed 4 bases at V and 1 base at J, with 10 bases between. The CDR3 region has the DNA TGTGCCAGCAGCTCAGGGGTCCTGAACACCGGGGAGCTGTTTTTT. Translating gives CASSSGVLNTGELFF.

This clone was detected a few times. The CDR3 sequence is CASSQEVGAGGSFSYNEQFF. The DNA of the CDR3 is TGTGCCAGCAGCCAGGAGGTTGGTGCGGGAGGGTCCTTCTCCTACAATGAGCAGTTCTTC. The V call is TRBV4-2, the J call TRBJ2-1; 9 bases line up with TRBD2. The J segment lost 0 bases and the V segment lost 3 bases, leaving 15 bases of the junction unmatched. Germline V gene sequence: CDR1 LGHNA, CDR2 YNFKEQ. The CDR3 loop spans 20 amino acids.

The chain joins TRBV2 to TRBJ2-3; a weak D match, TRBD1 (5 bases). Germline CDR1 is SNHLY and CDR2 is FYNNEI. The CDR3 length is 16 residues. With 4 bases removed from V and 0 bases from J, the gap between germline ends came to 14 bases. The CDR3 reads CASSGYGRASTDTQYF. DNA for the CDR3: TGTGCCAGCAGTGGTTATGGCAGGGCTAGCACAGATACGCAGTATTTT.

The chain combines TRBV19 with TRBJ2-6; possible D gene TRBD1, 6 bases. Germline CDR1 LNHDA, CDR2 SQIVND (reference sequence). The CDR3 is 15 residues long. V was pared by 4 bases and J by 3 bases, with 10 bases between. The CDR3 coding sequence is TGTGCCAGTAGTACTAACAGGGATGGGGCCAACGTCCTGACTTTC. Its translation is CASSTNRDGANVLTF.

The chain links TRBV5-1 to TRBJ1-1; 10 bases match TRBD1. CDR1 and CDR2 from the germline V gene are SGHRS and YFSETQ. The CDR3 has 16 residues. V gave up 2 bases and J gave up 4 bases; unmatched junction bases: 8. The CDR3 loop reads CASSFGTGEGGTEAFF. CDR3 nucleotide sequence: TGCGCCAGCAGCTTTGGGACAGGGGAAGGAGGCACTGAAGCTTTCTTT.

The table lists this clone with a few counts. The gene calls are TRBV18 and TRBJ2-7; the match to TRBD1 covers 8 bases. The V segment lost 4 bases and the J segment 7 bases; nucleotides outside the gene matches: 9. The CDR3 covers 14 residues. Per the germline V gene, CDR1 is KGHSH and CDR2 is LQKENI. The CDR3 DNA follows: TGTGCCAGCTCACGACAGGGGTTGGAGGGTGAGCAGTACTTC. Translating it yields CASSRQGLEGEQYF.

The V call is TRBV18, the J call TRBJ2-3; 14 positions match TRBD2. Germline-derived CDR1 and CDR2 are KGHSH and LQKENI. This CDR3 contains 17 residues. V was clipped by 1 base and J by 7 bases; unmatched bases: 7. CDR3 region: CASSPRLAGGPVNTQYF. The DNA of the CDR3 is TGTGCCAGCTCACCACGACTAGCGGGGGGGCCGGTGAATACGCAGTATTTT.

The V and J genes are TRBV29-1 and TRBJ1-2; a possible D gene is TRBD1 (6 bases). This CDR3 contains 15 residues. Germline CDR1 is SQVTM and CDR2 is ANQGSEA. V shed 4 bases and J shed 4 bases, with 19 bases lying between them. CDR3 in DNA: TGCAGCGTTGCAACTCCCGGGACATACCTCTATGGCTACACCTTC. This encodes CSVATPGTYLYGYTF.

This sequence joins TRBV30 and TRBJ1-5; D not resolved. V dropped 0 bases and J dropped 6 bases, with 9 bases sitting between them. CDR1 and CDR2 (germline): GTSNPN, SVGIG (reference sequence). The CDR3 consists of 13 residues. The CDR3 sequence: CAWSVRMSQPQHF. The CDR3 coding sequence is TGTGCCTGGAGTGTACGAATGAGTCAGCCCCAGCATTTT.